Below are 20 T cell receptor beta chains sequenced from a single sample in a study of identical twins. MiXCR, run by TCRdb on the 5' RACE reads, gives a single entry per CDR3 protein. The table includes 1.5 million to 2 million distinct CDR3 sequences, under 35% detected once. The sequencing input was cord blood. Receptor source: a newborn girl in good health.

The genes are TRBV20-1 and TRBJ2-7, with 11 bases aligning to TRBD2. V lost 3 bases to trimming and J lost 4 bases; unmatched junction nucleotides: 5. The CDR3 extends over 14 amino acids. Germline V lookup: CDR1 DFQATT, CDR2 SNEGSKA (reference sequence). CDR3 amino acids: CSASSGTSGYEQYF. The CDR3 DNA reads TGCAGTGCTAGCTCCGGGACTAGCGGATACGAGCAGTACTTC.

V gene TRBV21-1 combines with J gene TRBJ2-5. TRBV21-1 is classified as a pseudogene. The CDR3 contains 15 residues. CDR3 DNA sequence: TGCGCCAGCAGCCTAGCGGGAGCCACCCAAGAGACCCAGTACTTC. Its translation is CASSLAGATQETQYF.

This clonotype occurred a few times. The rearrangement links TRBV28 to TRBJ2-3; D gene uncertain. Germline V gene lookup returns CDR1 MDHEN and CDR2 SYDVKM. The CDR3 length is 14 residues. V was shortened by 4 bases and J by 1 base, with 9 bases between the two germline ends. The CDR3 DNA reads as TGTGCCAGCAGTTCGGACGGTGGCACAGATACGCAGTATTTT. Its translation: CASSSDGGTDTQYF.

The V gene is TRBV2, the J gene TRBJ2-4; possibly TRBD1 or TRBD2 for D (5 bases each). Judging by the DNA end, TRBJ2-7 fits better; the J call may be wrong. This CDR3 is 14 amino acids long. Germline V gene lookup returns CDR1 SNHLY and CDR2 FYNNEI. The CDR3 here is CASRGTAAGDEQYF. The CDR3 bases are TGTGCCAGCAGGGGGACGGCGGCTGGTGACGAGCAGTACTTC.

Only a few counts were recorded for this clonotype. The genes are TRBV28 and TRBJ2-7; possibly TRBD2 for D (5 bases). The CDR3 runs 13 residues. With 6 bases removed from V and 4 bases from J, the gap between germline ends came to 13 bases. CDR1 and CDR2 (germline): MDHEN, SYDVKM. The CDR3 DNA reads TGTGCCAGCAGGTCGCGCGGAGGATACGAGCAGTACTTC. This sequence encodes CASRSRGGYEQYF.

The CDR3 region is CASSSDQEEKLFF. CDR3 nucleotides: TGTGCCAGCAGCTCCGACCAGGAGGAAAAACTGTTTTTT. The genes are TRBV11-1 and TRBJ1-4; D is unresolved. The CDR3 covers 13 residues. Germline V gene sequence: CDR1 SGHAT, CDR2 FQDESV (reference sequence). V was trimmed by 4 bases and J by 8 bases, leaving 11 bases between them.

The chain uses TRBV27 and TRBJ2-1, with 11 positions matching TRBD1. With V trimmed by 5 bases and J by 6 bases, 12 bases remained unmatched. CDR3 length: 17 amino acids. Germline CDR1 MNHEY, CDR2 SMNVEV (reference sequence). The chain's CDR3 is CASSPLPPGTGGNEQFF. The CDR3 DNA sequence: TGTGCCAGCAGTCCACTTCCTCCCGGGACAGGGGGCAATGAGCAGTTCTTC.

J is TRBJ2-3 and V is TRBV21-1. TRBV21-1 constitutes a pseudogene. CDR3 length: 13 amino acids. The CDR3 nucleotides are TGTGCCAGCATAAACAGAAACACAGATACGCAGTATTTT. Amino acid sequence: CASINRNTDTQYF.

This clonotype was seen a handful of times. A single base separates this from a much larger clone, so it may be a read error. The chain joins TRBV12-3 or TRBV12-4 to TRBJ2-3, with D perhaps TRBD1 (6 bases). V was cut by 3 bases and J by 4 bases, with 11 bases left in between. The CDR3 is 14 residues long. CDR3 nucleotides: TGTGCCAGCAGTTTCGGGGCAGGGGCAGATACGCAGTATTTT. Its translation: CASSFGAGADTQYF.

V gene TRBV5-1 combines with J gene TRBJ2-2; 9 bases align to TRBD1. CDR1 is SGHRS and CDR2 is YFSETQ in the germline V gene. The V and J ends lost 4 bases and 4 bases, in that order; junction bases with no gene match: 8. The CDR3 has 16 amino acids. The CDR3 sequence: CASSLRTGVSTGELFF. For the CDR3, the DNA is TGCGCCAGCAGCCTGAGGACAGGGGTATCCACCGGGGAGCTGTTTTTT.

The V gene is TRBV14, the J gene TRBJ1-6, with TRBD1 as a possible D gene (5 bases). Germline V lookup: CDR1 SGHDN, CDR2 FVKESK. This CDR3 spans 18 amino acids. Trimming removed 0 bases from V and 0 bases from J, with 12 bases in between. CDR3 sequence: CASSQDWDESSYNSPLHF. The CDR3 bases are TGTGCCAGCAGCCAAGATTGGGACGAGAGCTCCTATAATTCACCCCTCCACTTT.

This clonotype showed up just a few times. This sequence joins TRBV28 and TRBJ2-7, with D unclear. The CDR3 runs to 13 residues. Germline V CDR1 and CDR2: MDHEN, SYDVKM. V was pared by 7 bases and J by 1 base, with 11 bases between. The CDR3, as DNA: TGTGCCAGCACCCAAAGAGTTTCCTACGAGCAGTACTTC. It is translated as CASTQRVSYEQYF.

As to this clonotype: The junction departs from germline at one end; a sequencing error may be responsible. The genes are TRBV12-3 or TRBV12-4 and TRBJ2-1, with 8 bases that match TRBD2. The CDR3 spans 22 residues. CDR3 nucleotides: TGTGCCAGCAGTTTAGTCCCCCTACTAGCGGCCCTTGGGCGGGAGTCCTACAGTGAGCAGTTCTTC. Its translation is CASSLVPLLAALGRESYSEQFF.

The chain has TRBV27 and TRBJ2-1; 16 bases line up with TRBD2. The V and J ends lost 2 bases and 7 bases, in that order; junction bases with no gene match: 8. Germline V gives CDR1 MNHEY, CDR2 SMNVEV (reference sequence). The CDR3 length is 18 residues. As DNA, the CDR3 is TGTGCCAGCAGTTTACCGGGACTAGCGGGAGGGCCTAGAAATGAGCAGTTCTTC. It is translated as CASSLPGLAGGPRNEQFF.

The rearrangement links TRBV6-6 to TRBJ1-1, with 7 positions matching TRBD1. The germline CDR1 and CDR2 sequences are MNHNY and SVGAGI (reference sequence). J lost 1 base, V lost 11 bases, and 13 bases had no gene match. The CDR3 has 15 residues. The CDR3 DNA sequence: TGTGCCGTCAGGGCCGACAGGGCTCGGAACACTGAAGCTTTCTTT. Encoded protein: CAVRADRARNTEAFF.

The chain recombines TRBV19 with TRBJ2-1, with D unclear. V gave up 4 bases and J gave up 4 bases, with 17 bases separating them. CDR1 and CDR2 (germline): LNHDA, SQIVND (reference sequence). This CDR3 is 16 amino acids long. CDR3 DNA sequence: TGTGCCAGTAGTAGGAGCTTCGTGGGTACTTACAATGAGCAGTTCTTC. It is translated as CASSRSFVGTYNEQFF.

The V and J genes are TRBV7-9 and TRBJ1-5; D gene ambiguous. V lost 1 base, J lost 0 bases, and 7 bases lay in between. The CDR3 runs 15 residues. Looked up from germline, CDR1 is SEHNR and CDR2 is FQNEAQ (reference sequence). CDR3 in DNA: TGTGCCAGCAGCTTAGGACCCGTTAGCAATCAGCCCCAGCATTTT. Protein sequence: CASSLGPVSNQPQHF.

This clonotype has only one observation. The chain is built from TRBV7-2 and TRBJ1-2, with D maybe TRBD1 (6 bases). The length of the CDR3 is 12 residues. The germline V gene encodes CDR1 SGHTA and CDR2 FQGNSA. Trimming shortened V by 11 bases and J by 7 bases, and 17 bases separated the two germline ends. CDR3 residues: CASFGGASGYTF. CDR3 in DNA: TGTGCCTCCTTTGGGGGGGCTAGTGGCTACACCTTC.

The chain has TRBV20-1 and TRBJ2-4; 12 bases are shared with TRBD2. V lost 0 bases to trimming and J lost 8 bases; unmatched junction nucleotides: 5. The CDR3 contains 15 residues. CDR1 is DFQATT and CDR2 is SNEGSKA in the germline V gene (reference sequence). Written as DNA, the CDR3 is TGCAGTGCTAGAGATCCTAGCGGGAGGGGATACATTCAGTACTTC. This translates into CSARDPSGRGYIQYF.

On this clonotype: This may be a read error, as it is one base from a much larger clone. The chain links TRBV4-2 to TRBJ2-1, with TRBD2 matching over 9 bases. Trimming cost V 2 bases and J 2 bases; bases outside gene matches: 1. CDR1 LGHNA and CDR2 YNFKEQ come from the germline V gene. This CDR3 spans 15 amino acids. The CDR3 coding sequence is TGTGCCAGCAGCCAACGCGGGGGGGCCTACAATGAGCAGTTCTTC. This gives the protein CASSQRGGAYNEQFF.